Following are 13 T cell receptor beta chains from one sample sequenced in a study of identical twins. TCRdb re-called the 5' RACE reads with MiXCR, one entry per CDR3 protein. This sample has hundreds of thousands of distinct CDR3 sequences, with roughly 20% found just once. These data were also reused for a study on T cells expressing NK-cell markers.

The sequencing sample was made of PBMCs. The source is a woman aged 18-29 years in good health.

This clonotype was observed many times. This sequence joins TRBV6-5 and TRBJ1-5; the D is unclear. V was trimmed by 2 bases and J by 4 bases, leaving 6 bases between them. In germline, CDR1 is MNHEY, CDR2 SVGAGI. The CDR3 is made up of 13 amino acids. The CDR3 DNA follows: TGTGCCAGCAGTTACGGGAGAAATCAGCCCCAGCATTTT. It is translated as CASSYGRNQPQHF.

This clonotype was seen many times. The rearrangement links TRBV6-5 to TRBJ1-3; possible D gene TRBD1, 6 bases. Trimming removed 6 bases from V and 3 bases from J, with 15 bases in between. CDR1 MNHEY and CDR2 SVGAGI come from the germline V gene. The CDR3 covers 15 residues. The CDR3 protein is CASSYAGDGGNTIYF. The CDR3 coding sequence is TGTGCCAGCAGCTACGCAGGGGACGGTGGAAACACCATATATTTT.

This clonotype showed up just a few times. The rearrangement joins TRBV20-1 to TRBJ1-2; 7 nucleotides line up with TRBD1. Per germline, CDR1 DFQATT and CDR2 SNEGSKA (reference sequence). Unmatched junction bases numbered 5, after V lost 5 bases and J lost 5 bases. CDR3 length: 12 residues. CDR3 region: CSAVDREYGYTF. The CDR3 bases are TGCAGTGCTGTCGACAGGGAATATGGCTACACCTTC.

V gene TRBV6-5 combines with J gene TRBJ2-5, with D maybe TRBD2 (5 bases). CDR1 and CDR2 from the germline V gene are MNHEY and SVGAGI. The CDR3 has 15 amino acids. Trimming removed 0 bases from V and 4 bases from J, with 12 bases in between. This chain's CDR3 is CASSYSPAEGETQYF. The CDR3 DNA reads as TGTGCCAGCAGTTACTCCCCAGCCGAGGGAGAGACCCAGTACTTC.

The chain joins TRBV7-6 to TRBJ2-1, with 16 bases fitting TRBD2. From germline, CDR1 is SGHVS and CDR2 FNYEAQ. V trimming: 5 bases; J trimming: 4 bases; junction bases outside the gene matches: 8. CDR3 length: 18 residues. The CDR3 sequence is CASSLTGTSGRVYNEQFF. The CDR3 coding sequence is TGTGCCAGCAGCCTGACCGGGACTAGCGGGAGGGTATACAATGAGCAGTTCTTC.

This chain uses TRBV9 with TRBJ2-2; TRBD1 or TRBD2 may be the D gene (5 bases each). Germline V gives CDR1 SGDLS, CDR2 YYNGEE. The CDR3 has 16 amino acids. V lost 0 bases, J lost 2 bases, and 11 bases lay in between. This CDR3 reads CASSVDPGTNTGELFF. CDR3 DNA: TGTGCCAGCAGCGTAGACCCAGGGACCAACACCGGGGAGCTGTTTTTT.

This sequence joins TRBV6-2 or TRBV6-3 and TRBJ2-1; D call uncertain. The CDR3 extends over 11 amino acids. Trimming pared 6 bases from V and 9 bases from J, leaving 9 bases between. CDR1 is MNHEY and CDR2 is SVGEGT in the germline V gene. The CDR3 sequence is CASRERIEQFF. The CDR3 coding sequence is TGTGCCAGCAGGGAACGCATTGAGCAGTTCTTC.

In this sample, this clonotype turned up a few times. V gene TRBV7-9 combines with J gene TRBJ2-3; 7 bases are a match to TRBD1. V lost 4 bases to trimming and J lost 4 bases; unmatched junction nucleotides: 2. The CDR3 covers 13 residues. The germline V gene has CDR1 SEHNR and CDR2 FQNEAQ (reference sequence). The CDR3 protein is CASSSTGADTQYF. CDR3 coding DNA: TGTGCCAGCAGCTCAACAGGGGCAGATACGCAGTATTTT. Full variable domain (rest looked up from reference TRBV7-9 and TRBJ2-3): DTGVSQNPRHKITKRGQNVTFRCDPISEHNRLYWYRQTLGQGPEFLTYFQNEAQLEKSRLLSDRFSAERPKGSFSTLEIQRTEQGDSAMYLCASSSTGADTQYFGPGTRLTVL.

This clonotype appeared a few times. V is TRBV7-9 and J is TRBJ1-2; D unclear. This CDR3 has 15 amino acids. Looked up from germline, CDR1 is SEHNR and CDR2 is FQNEAQ (reference sequence). V was shortened by 0 bases and J by 1 base, with 9 bases between the two germline ends. Here the CDR3 DNA reads TGTGCCAGCAGCTTAGCTACCGCCCTTAACTATGGCTACACCTTC. Translated: CASSLATALNYGYTF.

The J gene is TRBJ2-1, the V gene TRBV6-5; the D gene is possibly TRBD2 (6 bases). CDR3 length: 16 residues. V lost 0 bases and J 5 bases, leaving 14 bases between the germline ends. Germline V gives CDR1 MNHEY, CDR2 SVGAGI. CDR3 loop: CASSYSFTSQHNEQFF. DNA for the CDR3: TGTGCCAGCAGTTACTCGTTCACTAGCCAACACAATGAGCAGTTCTTC.

This clonotype came up once. The V call is TRBV10-3, the J call TRBJ2-7, with TRBD1 matching 8 bases. CDR3 length: 15 amino acids. Germline CDR1 and CDR2: ENHRY and SYGVKD. The ends lost 3 bases at V and 5 bases at J; junction bases unmatched: 9. DNA of the CDR3: TGTGCCATCAGTGATGCAGGGGGCGGTCAAAACGAGCAGTACTTC. Protein: CAISDAGGGQNEQYF.

This clonotype was detected many times. The chain is built from TRBV12-3 or TRBV12-4 and TRBJ1-1; no firm D call. Trimming removed 9 bases from V and 0 bases from J, with 11 bases in between. CDR3 size: 13 residues. The CDR3 sequence: CASQTALNTEAFF. DNA of the CDR3: TGTGCCAGTCAAACAGCGCTGAACACTGAAGCTTTCTTT.

This clonotype has a handful of counts. The gene calls are TRBV5-1 and TRBJ2-3; weak D call: TRBD2 (6 bases). In germline, CDR1 is SGHRS, CDR2 YFSETQ. This CDR3 comprises 14 residues. V was cut by 0 bases and J by 5 bases, with 10 bases left in between. The CDR3 region is CASSLGREEDTQYF. The CDR3 bases are TGCGCCAGCAGCTTGGGCAGGGAGGAAGATACGCAGTATTTT.